The rows below give T cell receptor beta chains drawn from one sample of a study of cytomegalovirus exposure and HLA in healthy donors. The data were produced by immunoSEQ multiplex PCR, yet TCRdb's version contains in-frame clones alone and is incomplete. The sample lists about 120,000 clones; 63% were seen once. The sample comprised PBMCs. Receptor source: a middle-aged man in good health and CMV-seropositive. CDR3s include the opening cysteine and the closing phenylalanine or tryptophan. The order of the fields is D gene, clone size, J gene, V gene, CDR3 protein, CDR3 DNA. A D gene is named only where the DNA matches it firmly. Rows give clone size only sometimes, using once, few, many, or a class for an expanded clone.

d_gene: -; abundance: -; j_gene: TRBJ2-7; v_gene: TRBV6-1; CDR3aa: CASRTPGHGQYEQYF; CDR3nt: TGTGCCAGCAGGACTCCGGGACACGGACAATACGAGCAGTACTTC
d_gene: -; abundance: -; j_gene: TRBJ2-1; v_gene: TRBV6-5; CDR3aa: CASIPTGKASNEQFF; CDR3nt: TGTGCCAGCATCCCAACAGGGAAGGCCTCCAATGAGCAGTTCTTC
d_gene: -; abundance: few; j_gene: TRBJ1-3; v_gene: TRBV4-3; CDR3aa: CASSPNSGNTIYF; CDR3nt: TGCGCCAGCAGCCCAAACTCTGGAAACACCATATATTTT
d_gene: TRBD2; abundance: -; j_gene: TRBJ2-1; v_gene: TRBV7-9; CDR3aa: CASAYPSGSPGNEQFF; CDR3nt: TGTGCCAGCGCGTACCCTAGCGGGAGTCCAGGGAATGAGCAGTTCTTC
d_gene: TRBD1; abundance: -; j_gene: TRBJ1-5; v_gene: TRBV2; CDR3aa: CASSGDRGNQPQHF; CDR3nt: TGTGCCAGCAGTGGGGACAGGGGAAATCAGCCCCAGCATTTT
d_gene: -; abundance: -; j_gene: TRBJ1-2; v_gene: TRBV5-1; CDR3aa: CASQGVGYGYTF; CDR3nt: TGCGCCAGCCAAGGGGTAGGCTATGGCTACACCTTC
d_gene: TRBD2; abundance: -; j_gene: TRBJ2-7; v_gene: TRBV29-1; CDR3aa: CSVEGGRAVGEQYF; CDR3nt: TGCAGCGTTGAGGGTGGGAGGGCCGTTGGGGAGCAGTACTTC
d_gene: -; abundance: -; j_gene: TRBJ1-4; v_gene: TRBV27; CDR3aa: CASSFALHNEKLFF; CDR3nt: TGTGCCAGCAGTTTTGCACTACATAATGAAAAACTGTTTTTT
d_gene: -; abundance: few; j_gene: TRBJ1-2; v_gene: TRBV6-5; CDR3aa: CASSYARWAGYTF; CDR3nt: TGTGCCAGCAGTTACGCTCGATGGGCTGGCTACACCTTC
d_gene: -; abundance: -; j_gene: TRBJ2-3; v_gene: TRBV9; CDR3aa: CASSPNRGGRSTDTQYF; CDR3nt: TGTGCCAGCAGCCCAAATCGGGGTGGAAGAAGTACAGATACGCAGTATTTT
d_gene: -; abundance: -; j_gene: TRBJ1-1; v_gene: TRBV28; CDR3aa: CASSLSSGWTEAFF; CDR3nt: TGTGCCAGCAGTTTATCGTCAGGGTGGACTGAAGCTTTCTTT
d_gene: -; abundance: -; j_gene: TRBJ1-1; v_gene: TRBV7-9; CDR3aa: CASSLAEGMNTEAFF; CDR3nt: TGTGCCAGCAGCTTAGCTGAGGGAATGAACACTGAAGCTTTCTTT
d_gene: -; abundance: once; j_gene: TRBJ2-2; v_gene: TRBV13; CDR3aa: CASTPPAPGDVWNTGELFF; CDR3nt: TGTGCCAGCACCCCCCCAGCACCCGGGGATGTGTGGAACACCGGGGAGCTGTTTTTT
d_gene: -; abundance: few; j_gene: TRBJ2-7; v_gene: TRBV30; CDR3aa: CAWSLTGGVQYF; CDR3nt: TGTGCCTGGAGTTTGACAGGTGGGGTGCAGTACTTC
d_gene: -; abundance: once; j_gene: TRBJ1-2; v_gene: TRBV4-3; CDR3aa: CASSSAGGTDYYGYTF; CDR3nt: TGCGCCAGCAGTTCGGCGGGGGGTACGGACTACTATGGCTACACCTTC
d_gene: TRBD1; abundance: -; j_gene: TRBJ2-1; v_gene: TRBV13; CDR3aa: CASSLVQGYNEQFF; CDR3nt: TGTGCCAGCAGCTTAGTACAGGGGTACAATGAGCAGTTCTTC
d_gene: TRBD2; abundance: -; j_gene: TRBJ2-1; v_gene: TRBV7-2; CDR3aa: CASSDMGGSNEQFF; CDR3nt: TGTGCCAGCAGCGACATGGGGGGGAGCAATGAGCAGTTCTTC
d_gene: TRBD2; abundance: -; j_gene: TRBJ2-1; v_gene: TRBV14; CDR3aa: CASSQVTSGPYNEQFF; CDR3nt: TGTGCCAGCAGCCAGGTTACTAGCGGACCCTACAATGAGCAGTTCTTC
d_gene: TRBD2; abundance: -; j_gene: TRBJ2-7; v_gene: TRBV4-3; CDR3aa: CASSPGLAGLEQYF; CDR3nt: TGCGCCAGCAGCCCGGGACTAGCAGGACTTGAGCAGTACTTC
d_gene: -; abundance: -; j_gene: TRBJ2-5; v_gene: TRBV7-9; CDR3aa: CASSLRDFETQYF; CDR3nt: TGTGCCAGCAGCTTAAGAGACTTCGAGACCCAGTACTTC
d_gene: TRBD2; abundance: -; j_gene: TRBJ2-7; v_gene: TRBV18; CDR3aa: CASSGGTSGSYEQYF; CDR3nt: TGTGCCAGCTCTGGGGGGACTAGCGGATCCTACGAGCAGTACTTC
d_gene: -; abundance: -; j_gene: TRBJ1-1; v_gene: TRBV19; CDR3aa: CASSQQVVWTEAFF; CDR3nt: TGTGCCAGTAGTCAACAGGTCGTGTGGACTGAAGCTTTCTTT
d_gene: -; abundance: once; j_gene: TRBJ2-3; v_gene: TRBV9; CDR3aa: CASRKQGISTDTQYF; CDR3nt: TGTGCCAGCAGAAAACAGGGTATCAGCACAGATACGCAGTATTTT
d_gene: -; abundance: -; j_gene: TRBJ2-2; v_gene: TRBV18; CDR3aa: CASSPSWETNTGELFF; CDR3nt: TGTGCCAGCTCACCAAGTTGGGAGACGAACACCGGGGAGCTGTTTTTT
d_gene: TRBD2; abundance: -; j_gene: TRBJ2-1; v_gene: TRBV4-2; CDR3aa: CASSRGRLAGAGDEQFF; CDR3nt: TGTGCCAGCAGCCGGGGCCGGCTAGCGGGGGCCGGGGATGAGCAGTTCTTC
d_gene: -; abundance: -; j_gene: TRBJ2-4; v_gene: TRBV10-3; CDR3aa: CAISETYMGAVGTKNIQYF; CDR3nt: TGTGCCATCAGTGAGACATACATGGGGGCGGTTGGGACCAAAAACATTCAGTACTTC
d_gene: TRBD1; abundance: few; j_gene: TRBJ1-1; v_gene: TRBV29-1; CDR3aa: CSVVGTGGVLGTEAFF; CDR3nt: TGCAGCGTCGTCGGGACAGGGGGCGTTTTAGGGACTGAAGCTTTCTTT
d_gene: TRBD1; abundance: -; j_gene: TRBJ2-7; v_gene: TRBV6-5; CDR3aa: CASSRDSLSYEQYF; CDR3nt: TGTGCCAGCAGTCGGGACAGCCTCTCCTACGAGCAGTACTTC
d_gene: TRBD1; abundance: -; j_gene: TRBJ1-4; v_gene: TRBV11-3; CDR3aa: CASSPRDRGLSYNEKLFF; CDR3nt: TGTGCCAGCAGCCCCCGGGACAGGGGGCTATCCTATAATGAAAAACTGTTTTTT
d_gene: TRBD2; abundance: once; j_gene: TRBJ2-5; v_gene: TRBV5-4; CDR3aa: CASSLGLAGSGTQYF; CDR3nt: TGTGCCAGCAGCTTGGGACTAGCGGGGTCCGGGACCCAGTACTTC
d_gene: -; abundance: few; j_gene: TRBJ2-7; v_gene: TRBV27; CDR3aa: CASSFGRFTYEQYF; CDR3nt: TGTGCCAGCAGTTTTGGCAGGTTCACCTACGAGCAGTACTTC
d_gene: TRBD2; abundance: -; j_gene: TRBJ2-2; v_gene: TRBV9; CDR3aa: CASSANSGRVSGELFF; CDR3nt: TGTGCCAGCAGCGCGAATAGCGGGAGAGTATCCGGGGAGCTGTTTTTT
d_gene: -; abundance: few; j_gene: TRBJ1-2; v_gene: TRBV5-1; CDR3aa: CASSLGDTSRWYGYTF; CDR3nt: TGCGCCAGCAGCTTGGGGGACACCTCTCGTTGGTATGGCTACACCTTC
d_gene: -; abundance: -; j_gene: TRBJ2-1; v_gene: TRBV5-1; CDR3aa: CASSSSSVPANEQFF; CDR3nt: TGCGCCAGCAGCTCTTCTAGCGTGCCGGCCAATGAGCAGTTCTTC
d_gene: -; abundance: few; j_gene: TRBJ1-5; v_gene: TRBV2; CDR3aa: CASSEESGPQPQHF; CDR3nt: TGTGCCAGCAGTGAAGAATCAGGGCCTCAGCCCCAGCATTTT
d_gene: TRBD2; abundance: -; j_gene: TRBJ2-3; v_gene: TRBV6-1; CDR3aa: CASSEPVAGAYTDTQYF; CDR3nt: TGTGCCAGCAGTGAACCTGTAGCGGGTGCCTACACAGATACGCAGTATTTT
d_gene: TRBD1; abundance: few; j_gene: TRBJ1-6; v_gene: TRBV6-5; CDR3aa: CASSYRTGGNSPLHF; CDR3nt: TGTGCCAGCAGTTATAGGACAGGGGGGAATTCACCCCTCCACTTT
d_gene: -; abundance: -; j_gene: TRBJ1-5; v_gene: TRBV27; CDR3aa: CASSLSPLEGWNQPQHF; CDR3nt: TGTGCCAGCAGTTTATCGCCCCTGGAGGGATGGAATCAGCCCCAGCATTTT
d_gene: TRBD2; abundance: -; j_gene: TRBJ2-5; v_gene: TRBV28; CDR3aa: CASRSALARQQYF; CDR3nt: TGTGCCAGCAGGTCCGCACTAGCGAGGCAGCAGTACTTC
d_gene: TRBD2; abundance: few; j_gene: TRBJ2-2; v_gene: TRBV6-1; CDR3aa: CASSELAGGTGELFF; CDR3nt: TGTGCCAGCAGTGAACTAGCGGGAGGCACCGGGGAGCTGTTTTTT
d_gene: TRBD2; abundance: -; j_gene: TRBJ2-5; v_gene: TRBV5-1; CDR3aa: CASRDSGGAEETQYF; CDR3nt: TGCGCCAGCAGGGATAGCGGGGGGGCCGAAGAGACCCAGTACTTC
d_gene: -; abundance: -; j_gene: TRBJ2-3; v_gene: TRBV11-2; CDR3aa: CASSLMGGDTQYF; CDR3nt: TGTGCCAGCAGCTTAATGGGAGGTGATACGCAGTATTTT
d_gene: -; abundance: few; j_gene: TRBJ1-1; v_gene: TRBV12-2; CDR3aa: CASRLPTSNTEAFF; CDR3nt: TGTGCAAGTCGCCTGCCGACATCGAACACTGAAGCTTTCTTT
d_gene: TRBD1; abundance: -; j_gene: TRBJ1-1; v_gene: TRBV5-1; CDR3aa: CASSAQTGVGNTEAFF; CDR3nt: TGCGCCAGCAGCGCCCAGACAGGGGTCGGAAACACTGAAGCTTTCTTT
d_gene: TRBD1; abundance: -; j_gene: TRBJ1-2; v_gene: TRBV5-1; CDR3aa: CASSRTGEDIAGYTF; CDR3nt: TGCGCCAGCAGCAGGACAGGGGAGGATATTGCTGGCTACACCTTC
d_gene: TRBD2; abundance: few; j_gene: TRBJ2-7; v_gene: TRBV6-1; CDR3aa: CASLELRGGAIEQYF; CDR3nt: TGTGCCAGCCTGGAATTAAGGGGAGGGGCCATCGAGCAGTACTTC
d_gene: -; abundance: few; j_gene: TRBJ2-5; v_gene: TRBV21-1; CDR3aa: CASRTVSGGADQETQYF; CDR3nt: TGTGCCAGCAGGACCGTATCCGGCGGGGCCGACCAAGAGACCCAGTACTTC
d_gene: -; abundance: -; j_gene: TRBJ2-7; v_gene: TRBV18; CDR3aa: CASHPVGGSGDEQYF; CDR3nt: TGTGCCAGCCACCCCGTGGGGGGATCGGGTGACGAGCAGTACTTC
d_gene: -; abundance: few; j_gene: TRBJ1-1; v_gene: TRBV27; CDR3aa: CASSKGWFTEAFF; CDR3nt: TGTGCCAGCAGTAAGGGGTGGTTTACTGAAGCTTTCTTT
d_gene: TRBD1; abundance: -; j_gene: TRBJ1-3; v_gene: TRBV6-5; CDR3aa: CASRPTGAGGNTIYF; CDR3nt: TGTGCCAGCAGACCCACAGGGGCGGGTGGAAACACCATATATTTT
d_gene: TRBD1; abundance: -; j_gene: TRBJ2-1; v_gene: TRBV7-2; CDR3aa: CASSSLTGNSNEQFF; CDR3nt: TGTGCCAGCAGCTCCTTGACAGGGAACAGTAATGAGCAGTTCTTC
d_gene: -; abundance: few; j_gene: TRBJ2-3; v_gene: TRBV7-3; CDR3aa: CASSARSGDWTF; CDR3nt: TGTGCCAGCAGCGCGAGGTCGGGGGACTGGACTTTT
d_gene: -; abundance: -; j_gene: TRBJ2-2; v_gene: TRBV7-8; CDR3aa: CASSFRAGNTGELFF; CDR3nt: TGTGCCAGCAGCTTTCGGGCGGGAAACACCGGGGAGCTGTTTTTT